The 27 T cell receptor beta chains below all came from one sample that was sequenced in a study of blood T cell repertoires in COVID-19. Here immunoSEQ multiplex PCR was the method, and the copy in TCRdb shows in-frame clones only, minus some. In the table there are 120,000 to 150,000 clones, about 80% of which are singletons. The sequenced material came from peripheral blood. These receptors were collected from a human donor in a cohort sampled during active COVID-19.

The gene calls are TRBV7-2 and TRBJ2-7; 9 bases are a match to TRBD1. J gave up 2 bases and V 4 bases, and 3 bases lay outside the gene matches. This CDR3 is 14 amino acids long. Germline CDR1 SGHTA, CDR2 FQGNSA. CDR3 protein: CASSSRQGAYEQYF. CDR3 in DNA: TGTGCCAGCAGCTCCCGACAGGGGGCCTACGAGCAGTACTTC.

The chain combines TRBV19 with TRBJ1-4, with D perhaps matching TRBD1 (5 bases). Looked up from germline, CDR1 is LNHDA and CDR2 is SQIVND (reference sequence). Between the trimmed V and J ends, which lost 0 bases and 0 bases, there was a span of 17 bases. CDR3 size: 19 residues. The CDR3: CASSIEGLPPIATNEKLFF. The CDR3 nucleotides read TGTGCCAGTAGTATAGAGGGACTCCCCCCTATTGCAACTAATGAAAAACTGTTTTTT.

The J gene is TRBJ2-2, the V gene TRBV7-6, with 7 nucleotides matching TRBD1. V lost 2 bases, J lost 6 bases, and 6 bases stayed unmatched. CDR3 size: 15 residues. From germline, CDR1 is SGHVS and CDR2 FNYEAQ. CDR3 DNA: TGTGCCAGCAGCTTAAACAGGGGAAGGGCCGGGGAGCTGTTTTTT. Translated: CASSLNRGRAGELFF.

The V gene is TRBV11-2, the J gene TRBJ2-2; 9 bases line up with TRBD1. CDR1 SGHAT and CDR2 FQNNGV come from the germline V gene. This CDR3 has 17 amino acids. J was trimmed by 3 bases and V by 4 bases; bases with no gene match: 9. The CDR3 protein is CASSSTRGQGYTGELFF. CDR3 coding DNA: TGTGCCAGCAGCTCCACCCGAGGACAGGGGTACACCGGGGAGCTGTTTTTT.

This chain uses TRBV14 with TRBJ2-7, with D tentatively TRBD1 (6 bases). The CDR3 covers 15 residues. Between the trimmed V and J ends, which lost 1 base and 0 bases, there was a span of 10 bases. Germline V gene lookup returns CDR1 SGHDN and CDR2 FVKESK. CDR3 sequence (DNA): TGTGCCAGCAGCCAAGGGCAGGGGCTCTCCTACGAGCAGTACTTC. Its protein is CASSQGQGLSYEQYF.

This chain links TRBV19 with TRBJ1-2; no firm D call. Trimming cost V 1 base and J 4 bases, with 16 bases left between them. Germline CDR1 reads LNHDA; CDR2 reads SQIVND (reference sequence). This CDR3 spans 16 amino acids. The CDR3 region has the DNA TGTGCCAGTAGTATAGGAGGCTATGAGGGAAGCTATGGCTACACCTTC. As protein: CASSIGGYEGSYGYTF.

The rearrangement links TRBV7-8 to TRBJ2-1, with 16 bases identical to TRBD2. Germline lookup yields CDR1 SGHVS and CDR2 FQNEAQ. The ends lost 5 bases at V and 6 bases at J; junction bases unmatched: 4. This CDR3 has 16 amino acids. The CDR3 region has the DNA TGTGCCAGCAGCCGGGGACTAGCGGGGGGGCTCAATGAGCAGTTCTTC. This encodes CASSRGLAGGLNEQFF.

The V and J genes are TRBV19 and TRBJ1-5, with 8 bases aligning to TRBD1. After removal of 8 bases from V and 4 bases from J, the junction contained 10 bases not matched to a gene. Germline lookup yields CDR1 LNHDA and CDR2 SQIVND (reference sequence). CDR3 length equals 15 residues. The CDR3 region has the DNA TGTGCCAGTGGACAGGGTCGAAACGGAAATCAGCCCCAGCATTTT. Residues: CASGQGRNGNQPQHF.

This clone came up a few times. The rearrangement joins TRBV7-9 to TRBJ2-1, with D perhaps matching TRBD2 (6 bases). The CDR3 length is 15 residues. The ends were cut back, 5 bases at V and 10 bases at J, with 21 bases in the middle. CDR1 is SEHNR and CDR2 is FQNEAQ in the germline V gene (reference sequence). CDR3 in amino acids: CASSILLILGGEQFF. CDR3 DNA sequence: TGTGCCAGCAGCATCCTACTTATCCTAGGAGGGGAGCAGTTCTTC.

This rearrangement joins TRBV19 to TRBJ2-7; D call uncertain. V gave up 8 bases and J gave up 12 bases, with 23 bases separating them. Germline CDR1 reads LNHDA; CDR2 reads SQIVND (reference sequence). The CDR3 has 13 amino acids. CDR3 sequence reads: CASPYMELLTRYV. The CDR3 nucleotides read TGTGCCAGTCCTTACATGGAACTTTTGACTCGGTACGTC.

V gene TRBV7-3 combines with J gene TRBJ2-2; D possibly corresponds to TRBD2 (6 bases). Germline assignment: CDR1 SGHTA and CDR2 FQGTGA. The V end was cut by 2 bases, the J end by 4 bases, with 11 bases between. The CDR3 totals 15 residues. For the CDR3, the DNA is TGTGCCAGCAGCTTAGTGCGGGGTACCACCGGGGAGCTGTTTTTT. It encodes CASSLVRGTTGELFF. Combining the CDR3 with reference TRBV7-3 and TRBJ2-2 gives the whole variable domain GAGVSQTPSNKVTEKGKYVELRCDPISGHTALYWYRQSLGQGPEFLIYFQGTGAADDSGLPNDRFFAVRPEGSVSTLKIQRTERGDSAVYLCASSLVRGTTGELFFGEGSRLTVL.

The chain employs TRBV7-2 and TRBJ2-7, with a tentative D call TRBD1 (6 bases). V was pared by 2 bases and J by 7 bases, with 21 bases between. This CDR3 region has 16 residues. Germline loops: CDR1 SGHTA, CDR2 FQGNSA. CDR3 in amino acids: CASSLFRGDIMGEQYF. DNA of the CDR3: TGTGCCAGCAGCTTATTCAGGGGAGACATTATGGGGGAGCAGTACTTC.

V usage is TRBV19 and J usage is TRBJ1-2; tentative D call: TRBD1 (6 bases). Per germline, CDR1 LNHDA and CDR2 SQIVND (reference sequence). V dropped 4 bases and J dropped 6 bases, with 6 bases sitting between them. CDR3 length: 11 amino acids. CDR3 sequence: CASSRTDGYTF. Here the CDR3 DNA reads TGTGCCAGTAGTAGGACAGATGGCTACACCTTC.

V and J are TRBV19 and TRBJ1-1, with 7 nucleotides matching TRBD1. V lost 5 bases to trimming and J lost 4 bases; unmatched junction nucleotides: 10. The CDR3 is made up of 15 amino acids. Germline V gene lookup returns CDR1 LNHDA and CDR2 SQIVND (reference sequence). The CDR3 here is CASSSQGGTATEAFF. The CDR3 DNA follows: TGTGCCAGTAGTTCCCAGGGGGGTACCGCCACTGAAGCTTTCTTT. The variable domain in full, completed from reference TRBV19 and TRBJ1-1, reads DGGITQSPKYLFRKEGQNVTLSCEQNLNHDAMYWYRQDPGQGLRLIYYSQIVNDFQKGDIAEGYSVSREKKESFPLTVTSAQKNPTAFYLCASSSQGGTATEAFFGQGTRLTVV.

This chain joins TRBV7-9 and TRBJ2-1, with D possibly being TRBD2 (7 bases). Trimming took 10 bases from V and 0 from J, leaving 10 bases between them. The germline CDR1 and CDR2 sequences are SEHNR and FQNEAQ (reference sequence). The CDR3 totals 13 residues. CDR3 in DNA: TGTGCCAAGGGGGGGAGCTCCTACAATGAGCAGTTCTTC. Translation gives CAKGGSSYNEQFF.

The chain couples TRBV3-1 (or the pseudogene TRBV3-2) to TRBJ2-3; possible D gene TRBD2, 6 bases. The CDR3 consists of 16 residues. Germline V CDR1 and CDR2: LGHDT, YNNKEL (reference sequence). V gave up 0 bases and J gave up 6 bases, with 16 bases separating them. The CDR3 coding sequence is TGTGCCAGCAGCCAAGACCCTCGGCGGGGTGGGGATACGCAGTATTTT. Residues: CASSQDPRRGGDTQYF.

This chain joins TRBV2 and TRBJ1-6; D unclear. The CDR3 is 16 residues long. V was cut by 2 bases and J by 7 bases, with 15 bases left in between. In germline, CDR1 is SNHLY, CDR2 FYNNEI. CDR3 in DNA: TGTGCCAGCAGTGAACGGTCGAGGTTCTCGAATTCACCCCTCCACTTT. It codes for CASSERSRFSNSPLHF. Full variable domain (rest looked up from reference TRBV2 and TRBJ1-6): EPEVTQTPSHQVTQMGQEVILRCVPISNHLYFYWYRQILGQKVEFLVSFYNNEISEKSEIFDDQFSVERPDGSNFTLKIRSTKLEDSAMYFCASSERSRFSNSPLHFGNGTRLTVT.

The chain carries TRBV7-9 and TRBJ2-1; weak D call: TRBD2 (5 bases). The length of the CDR3 is 14 residues. V was pared by 1 base and J by 7 bases, with 11 bases between. Germline loops: CDR1 SEHNR, CDR2 FQNEAQ (reference sequence). CDR3 DNA sequence: TGTGCCAGCAGCTTAGATTTGACTATAAATGAGCAGTTCTTC. Translation: CASSLDLTINEQFF.

The CDR3 DNA is TGCGCCACCTCGAAGACAGGGGATACTAACTATGGCTACACCTTC. Its translation: CATSKTGDTNYGYTF. The V call is TRBV5-1, the J call TRBJ1-2, with 8 bases fitting TRBD1. CDR1 SGHRS and CDR2 YFSETQ come from the germline V gene. This CDR3 contains 15 residues. V lost 9 bases and J lost 0; bases outside the gene matches: 10.

This clone showed up just once. In DNA form, the CDR3 reads TGTGCCAGCAGTCCCCATATCTACAGGGTCGAGCAGTACGTC. Its protein product is CASSPHIYRVEQYV. This sequence joins TRBV6-5 and TRBJ2-7, with a tentative D call TRBD1 (6 bases). Germline-derived CDR1 and CDR2 are MNHEY and SVGAGI. This CDR3 has 14 amino acids. The V gene lost 5 bases and the J gene lost 6 bases, with 17 bases spanning the gap.

The chain uses TRBV2 and TRBJ1-5; no definite D call. CDR3 size: 17 residues. Germline loops: CDR1 SNHLY, CDR2 FYNNEI. Trimming removed 1 base at V and 2 bases at J, with 15 bases between. CDR3 loop: CASSEGHANLGNQPQHF. CDR3 in DNA: TGTGCCAGCAGTGAAGGGCATGCCAATCTGGGCAATCAGCCCCAGCATTTT.

J is TRBJ2-7 and V is TRBV5-1; D call uncertain. The length of the CDR3 is 14 residues. Germline V CDR1 and CDR2: SGHRS, YFSETQ. The V and J ends lost 0 bases and 0 bases respectively, with 7 bases between them. Here the CDR3 DNA reads TGCGCCAGCAGCTTGGGGCCCAGCTCCTACGAGCAGTACTTC. This encodes CASSLGPSSYEQYF.

This clone was seen a few times. The chain carries TRBV7-9 and TRBJ2-1; D is unresolved. CDR1 is SEHNR, CDR2 FQNEAQ, per germline (reference sequence). Trimming removed 4 bases from V and 8 bases from J, with 12 bases in between. The length of the CDR3 is 13 residues. CDR3 nucleotides: TGTGCCAGCAGCTCAGGTCGGATATATGAGCAGTTCTTC. Translated, it gives CASSSGRIYEQFF.

V usage is TRBV28 and J usage is TRBJ2-7, with a tentative D call TRBD1 (6 bases). CDR3 length: 14 amino acids. The germline V gene encodes CDR1 MDHEN and CDR2 SYDVKM. Trimming removed 8 bases at V and 4 bases at J, with 18 bases between. The CDR3 here is CASRRAGDLYEQYF. The CDR3 nucleotides are TGTGCCAGCCGTAGGGCAGGGGATTTGTACGAGCAGTACTTC. Filled out from reference TRBV28 and TRBJ2-7, the complete variable domain reads DVKVTQSSRYLVKRTGEKVFLECVQDMDHENMFWYRQDPGLGLRLIYFSYDVKMKEKGDIPEGYSVSREKKERFSLILESASTNQTSMYLCASRRAGDLYEQYFGPGTRLTVT.

This clone was found a few times. The chain employs TRBV30 and TRBJ1-6; 8 nucleotides agree with TRBD1. V trimming: 0 bases; J trimming: 8 bases; junction bases outside the gene matches: 6. CDR1 GTSNPN and CDR2 SVGIG come from the germline V gene (reference sequence). This CDR3 is 15 amino acids long. The DNA for the CDR3 is TGTGCCTGGAGTGTTGACAGGGGAGCGGATTCACCCCTCCACTTT. Amino acids: CAWSVDRGADSPLHF.

The rearrangement joins TRBV6-6 to TRBJ2-7; 13 nucleotides line up with TRBD2. The germline CDR1 and CDR2 sequences are MNHNY and SVGAGI (reference sequence). The CDR3 has 15 amino acids. J gave up 3 bases and V 6 bases, and 5 bases lay outside the gene matches. This chain's CDR3 is CASSVRLAGGYEQYF. The CDR3 region has the DNA TGTGCCAGCAGCGTGCGACTAGCGGGGGGCTACGAGCAGTACTTC.

This sequence joins TRBV28 and TRBJ1-2; tentatively, D is TRBD1 (5 bases). The germline V gene encodes CDR1 MDHEN and CDR2 SYDVKM. This CDR3 region has 15 residues. With 7 bases removed from V and 6 bases from J, the gap between germline ends came to 21 bases. The CDR3 region has the DNA TGTGCCAGCATGGTAGGAGGGGAGGCCTTAGATGGCTACACCTTC. This translates into CASMVGGEALDGYTF.